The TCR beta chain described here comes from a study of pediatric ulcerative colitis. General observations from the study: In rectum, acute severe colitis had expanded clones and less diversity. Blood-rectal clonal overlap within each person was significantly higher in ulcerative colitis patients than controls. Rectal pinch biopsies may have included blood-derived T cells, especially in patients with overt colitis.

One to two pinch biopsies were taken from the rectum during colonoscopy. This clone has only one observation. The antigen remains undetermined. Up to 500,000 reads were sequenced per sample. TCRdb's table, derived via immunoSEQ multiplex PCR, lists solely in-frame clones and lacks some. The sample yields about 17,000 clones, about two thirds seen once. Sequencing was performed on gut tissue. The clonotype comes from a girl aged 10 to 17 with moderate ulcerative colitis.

CDR3 sequence reads: CAISGTSGGAYLHEQYF. The CDR3 nucleotides read TGTGCCATCAGTGGGACTAGCGGGGGGGCGTACCTCCACGAGCAGTACTTC. The gene calls are TRBV10-3 and TRBJ2-7; 15 bases fit TRBD2. This CDR3 is 17 amino acids long. V lost 4 bases, J lost 5 bases, and 9 bases stayed unmatched. Per the germline V gene, CDR1 is ENHRY and CDR2 is SYGVKD.